This T cell receptor (beta chain) was captured in a study of Ad26.COV2.S vaccination and SARS-CoV-2 variants. Study details: It was the COV1001 Ad26.COV2.S trial arm that included the donor. Study-wide results and caveats: Possibly, TCR breadth and depth analyses underestimated total T cell responses. Among vaccine recipients, spike-specific TCR breadth exceeded that of placebo recipients.

Treatment given: around 19 received Ad26.COV2.S at low or high dose, single or two shots; several received placebo; per-sample allocation not given. Samples came from day 63 after the first vaccine or placebo injection. Per the germline V gene, CDR1 is GTSNPN and CDR2 is SVGIG (reference sequence). V lost 2 bases to trimming and J lost 5 bases; unmatched junction nucleotides: 6. The length of the CDR3 is 14 residues. Measured with immunoSEQ multiplex PCR; TCRdb has only the in-frame clones, and not every one. Of about 680,000 clones in the sample, 80% to 90% are singletons; the top ten hold about 1.5%. On this clone: What it binds is not known.

The chain has TRBV30 and TRBJ2-7; 10 bases line up with TRBD1. This TCR was sampled from a person between 18 and 60 years old who received the Ad26.COV2.S COVID-19 vaccine or a placebo. The sequenced sample was peripheral blood, obtained in a trial of Ad26.COV2.S vaccine versus placebo. The CDR3 nucleotides read TGTGCCTGGAGTTCCGGGACAGGGGTCCACGAGCAGTACTTC. This sequence encodes CAWSSGTGVHEQYF. The full variable domain, completed using reference TRBV30 and TRBJ2-7, is SQTIHQWPATLVQPVGSPLSLECTVEGTSNPNLYWYRQAAGRGLQLLFYSVGIGQISSEVPQNLSASRPQDRQFILSSKKLLLSDSGFYLCAWSSGTGVHEQYFGPGTRLTVT.